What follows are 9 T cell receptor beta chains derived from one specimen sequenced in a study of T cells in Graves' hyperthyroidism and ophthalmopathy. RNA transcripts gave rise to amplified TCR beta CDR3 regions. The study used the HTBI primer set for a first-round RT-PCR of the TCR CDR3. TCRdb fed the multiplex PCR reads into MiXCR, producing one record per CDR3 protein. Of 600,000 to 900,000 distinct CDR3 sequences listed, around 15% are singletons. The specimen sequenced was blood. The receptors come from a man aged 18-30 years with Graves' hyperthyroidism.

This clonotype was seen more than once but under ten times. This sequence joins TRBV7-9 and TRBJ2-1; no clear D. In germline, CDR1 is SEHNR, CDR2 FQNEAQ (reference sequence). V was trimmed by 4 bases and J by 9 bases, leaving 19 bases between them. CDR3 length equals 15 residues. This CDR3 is CASSSTYGPGAEQFF. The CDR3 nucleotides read TGTGCCAGCAGCTCAACCTACGGGCCTGGCGCTGAGCAGTTCTTC.

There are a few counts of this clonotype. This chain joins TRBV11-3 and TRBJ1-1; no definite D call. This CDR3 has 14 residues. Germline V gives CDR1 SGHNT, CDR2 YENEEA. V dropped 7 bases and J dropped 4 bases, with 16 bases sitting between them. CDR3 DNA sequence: TGTGCCAGCATCCCCGTGACGTCGGGCACTGAAGCTTTCTTT. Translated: CASIPVTSGTEAFF.

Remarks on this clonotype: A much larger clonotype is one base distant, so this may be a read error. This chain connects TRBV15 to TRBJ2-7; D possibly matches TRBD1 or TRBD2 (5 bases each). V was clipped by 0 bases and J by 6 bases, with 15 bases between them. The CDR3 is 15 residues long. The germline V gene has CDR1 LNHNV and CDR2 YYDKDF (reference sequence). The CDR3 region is CATSRDYFGACEQYF. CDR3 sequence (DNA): TGTGCCACCAGCAGAGATTACTTCGGGGCATGCGAGCAGTACTTC.

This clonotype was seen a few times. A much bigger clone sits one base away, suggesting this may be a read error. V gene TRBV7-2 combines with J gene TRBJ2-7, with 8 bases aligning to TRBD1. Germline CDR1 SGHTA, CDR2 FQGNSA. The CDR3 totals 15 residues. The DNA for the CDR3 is TGTGCCAGCAGCTTACTCGGGACAGGTTTCTACGAGCAGTGCTTC. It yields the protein CASSLLGTGFYEQCF.

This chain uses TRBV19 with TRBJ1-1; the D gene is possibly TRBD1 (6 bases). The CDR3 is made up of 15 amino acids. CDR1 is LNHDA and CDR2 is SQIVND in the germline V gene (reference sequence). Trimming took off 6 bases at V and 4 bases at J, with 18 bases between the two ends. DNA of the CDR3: TGTGCCAGTAGCGATCGACAGGCTTGGGGCACTGAAGCTTTCTTT. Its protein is CASSDRQAWGTEAFF.

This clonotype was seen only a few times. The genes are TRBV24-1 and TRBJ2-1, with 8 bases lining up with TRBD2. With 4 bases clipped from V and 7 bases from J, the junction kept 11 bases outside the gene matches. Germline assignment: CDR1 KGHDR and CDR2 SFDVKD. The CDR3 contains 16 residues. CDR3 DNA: TGTGCCACCAGTGACCGGAGCGGGAGCTTAAGGAATGAGCAGTTCTTC. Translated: CATSDRSGSLRNEQFF.

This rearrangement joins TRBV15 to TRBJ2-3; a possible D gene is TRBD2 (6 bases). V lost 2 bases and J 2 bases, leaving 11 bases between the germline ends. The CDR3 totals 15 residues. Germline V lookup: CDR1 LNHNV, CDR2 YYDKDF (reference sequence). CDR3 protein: CATSRPGTDTDTQYF. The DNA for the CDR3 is TGTGCCACCAGCAGACCCGGGACTGACACAGATACGCAGTATTTT.

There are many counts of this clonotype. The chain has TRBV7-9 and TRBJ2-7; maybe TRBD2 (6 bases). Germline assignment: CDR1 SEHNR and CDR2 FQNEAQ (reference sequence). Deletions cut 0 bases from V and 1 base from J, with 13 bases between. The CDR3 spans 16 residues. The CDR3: CASSLAWRGFSYEQYF. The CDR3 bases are TGTGCCAGCAGCTTAGCCTGGCGGGGATTTTCCTACGAGCAGTACTTC.

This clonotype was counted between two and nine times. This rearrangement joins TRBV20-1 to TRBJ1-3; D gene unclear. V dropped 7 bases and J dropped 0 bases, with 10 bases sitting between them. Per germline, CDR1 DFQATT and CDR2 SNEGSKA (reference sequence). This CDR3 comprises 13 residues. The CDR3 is CSVPRSSGNTIYF. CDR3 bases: TGCAGTGTCCCCCGGAGCTCTGGAAACACCATATATTTT.